The next 15 T cell receptor beta chains were all read from a single sample in a study of blood T cell repertoires in COVID-19. Clones were read by immunoSEQ multiplex PCR, and TCRdb kept only the in-frame ones, dropping some. This table has fewer than 250,000 clones, about 87% appearing once. Sequencing input: PBMCs or T cells enriched from blood (not recorded which). These receptors were collected from a woman younger than 45 who had been exposed to COVID-19.

This CDR3 is CASSPQRGEQFF. DNA of the CDR3: TGTGCCAGCAGCCCACAGCGGGGTGAGCAGTTCTTC. J is TRBJ2-1 and V is TRBV7-9, with TRBD2 matching 7 bases. Germline loops: CDR1 SEHNR, CDR2 FQNEAQ (reference sequence). This CDR3 contains 12 residues. The V gene end was trimmed by 5 bases and the J gene end by 9 bases; junction bases not matched to a gene: 4.

The chain joins TRBV6-5 to TRBJ2-5; no clear D. The CDR3 has 14 amino acids. CDR1 and CDR2 from the germline V gene are MNHEY and SVGAGI. The V and J ends lost 5 bases and 0 bases respectively, with 10 bases between them. CDR3 bases: TGTGCCAGCAGTCCCCCCGGTGACCAAGAGACCCAGTACTTC. It specifies CASSPPGDQETQYF.

The rearrangement joins TRBV6-5 to TRBJ2-2; TRBD1 aligns across 7 bases. CDR3 length equals 14 residues. Germline V gene data show CDR1 as MNHEY and CDR2 as SVGAGI. Germline trimming cut 10 bases from V and 0 bases from J; bases unmatched to any gene: 5. CDR3 residues: CATLQGTNTGELFF. CDR3 DNA: TGTGCCACCCTACAGGGGACGAACACCGGGGAGCTGTTTTTT.

The J gene is TRBJ2-6, the V gene TRBV24-1; maybe TRBD1 (5 bases). Trimming left V 5 bases short and J 2 bases short, with 15 bases between. Germline CDR1 is KGHDR and CDR2 is SFDVKD. This CDR3 spans 17 amino acids. The DNA of the CDR3 is TGTGCCACCAGTGCCCCGCAGGGTATTGCTGGGGCCAACGTCCTGACTTTC. It yields the protein CATSAPQGIAGANVLTF.

The chain has TRBV28 and TRBJ2-7; no clear D gene. V was pared by 0 bases and J by 2 bases, with 11 bases between. Germline V CDR1 and CDR2: MDHEN, SYDVKM. The CDR3 sequence is 15 residues long. This chain's CDR3 is CASSLWAGPPYEQYF. In DNA, the CDR3 is TGTGCCAGCAGTTTATGGGCAGGCCCACCCTACGAGCAGTACTTC. Supplemented by reference TRBV28 and TRBJ2-7, the full variable domain reads DVKVTQSSRYLVKRTGEKVFLECVQDMDHENMFWYRQDPGLGLRLIYFSYDVKMKEKGDIPEGYSVSREKKERFSLILESASTNQTSMYLCASSLWAGPPYEQYFGPGTRLTVT.

The chain employs TRBV28 and TRBJ1-1; no clear D. V lost 8 bases and J 1 base, leaving 5 bases between the germline ends. This CDR3 region has 11 residues. The germline gives CDR1 MDHEN, CDR2 SYDVKM. CDR3 protein: CASRENTEAFF. The CDR3 nucleotides are TGTGCCAGCCGAGAGAACACTGAAGCTTTCTTT.

V gene TRBV5-1 combines with J gene TRBJ2-1, with 10 bases aligning to TRBD1. The CDR3 sequence is 16 residues long. The V gene end was trimmed by 3 bases and the J gene end by 0 bases; junction bases not matched to a gene: 3. CDR1 is SGHRS, CDR2 YFSETQ, per germline. The CDR3 spells CASSSGQGSSYNEQFF. The CDR3 nucleotides read TGCGCCAGCAGCTCGGGACAGGGGAGCTCCTACAATGAGCAGTTCTTC.

This chain uses TRBV29-1 with TRBJ2-5; maybe TRBD1 (5 bases). Germline V gene lookup returns CDR1 SQVTM and CDR2 ANQGSEA. V lost 6 bases to trimming and J lost 5 bases, with 16 bases between them. The length of the CDR3 is 13 residues. This CDR3 is CSVPPQGGETQYF. The CDR3, as DNA: TGCAGCGTGCCTCCCCAGGGTGGGGAGACCCAGTACTTC.

The CDR3 protein is CATAGQFLGSGANVLTF. For the CDR3, the DNA is TGTGCCACCGCCGGACAGTTCTTAGGATCTGGGGCCAACGTCCTGACTTTC. V gene TRBV15 combines with J gene TRBJ2-6, with D possibly being TRBD1 (6 bases). Trimming took off 8 bases at V and 1 base at J, with 18 bases between the two ends. There are 17 residues in the CDR3. The germline CDR1 and CDR2 sequences are LNHNV and YYDKDF (reference sequence). The full variable domain, rest sourced from reference TRBV15 and TRBJ2-6, is DAMVIQNPRYQVTQFGKPVTLSCSQTLNHNVMYWYQQKSSQAPKLLFHYYDKDFNNEADTPDNFQSRRPNTSFCFLDIRSPGLGDTAMYLCATAGQFLGSGANVLTFGAGSRLTVL.

The chain joins TRBV28 to TRBJ1-2; D is unclear. CDR3 length: 14 amino acids. Germline V CDR1 and CDR2: MDHEN, SYDVKM. V was pared by 5 bases and J by 0 bases, with 10 bases between. The CDR3 here is CASSLTAANYGYTF. The CDR3 DNA is TGTGCCAGCAGTCTGACGGCGGCTAACTATGGCTACACCTTC.

The chain couples TRBV2 to TRBJ1-2, with 8 bases aligning to TRBD1. Germline CDR1 reads SNHLY; CDR2 reads FYNNEI. V gave up 10 bases and J gave up 5 bases; unmatched junction bases: 9. This CDR3 has 13 amino acids. CDR3 in amino acids: CAIFRGRRYGYTF. The CDR3 DNA is TGTGCCATCTTCAGGGGGCGTAGGTATGGCTACACCTTC.

The chain combines TRBV10-3 with TRBJ2-2; 8 nucleotides line up with TRBD2. CDR3 length: 16 amino acids. Germline V gene sequence: CDR1 ENHRY, CDR2 SYGVKD. With V trimmed by 4 bases and J by 5 bases, 9 bases remained unmatched. CDR3: CAISAPGGVRTGELFF. The CDR3 bases are TGTGCCATCAGTGCCCCGGGGGGGGTCAGAACCGGGGAGCTGTTTTTT.

This chain joins TRBV6-1 and TRBJ1-3; D is perhaps TRBD1 (6 bases). The V and J ends lost 3 bases and 0 bases respectively, with 12 bases between them. CDR3 length: 16 residues. The germline V gene has CDR1 MNHNS and CDR2 SASEGT. Written as DNA, the CDR3 is TGTGCCAGCAGTGAGCGCAGGACAGTCTCTGGAAACACCATATATTTT. This sequence encodes CASSERRTVSGNTIYF.

This clone was counted a single time. The CDR3 DNA follows: TGTGCCAGCTCACGTTCCGGGACAGCAACTAATGAAAAACTGTTTTTT. Protein: CASSRSGTATNEKLFF. The J gene is TRBJ1-4, the V gene TRBV18; 7 nucleotides agree with TRBD1. V lost 4 bases, J lost 0 bases, and 5 bases stayed unmatched. This CDR3 is 16 amino acids long. Looked up from germline, CDR1 is KGHSH and CDR2 is LQKENI.

This chain connects TRBV10-2 to TRBJ1-1, with 8 bases that match TRBD1. With V trimmed by 5 bases and J by 0 bases, 2 bases remained unmatched. The CDR3 covers 14 residues. The germline V gene has CDR1 WSHSY and CDR2 SAAADI. The CDR3 here is CASSLDRVNTEAFF. Written as DNA, the CDR3 is TGCGCCAGCAGTCTGGACAGGGTGAACACTGAAGCTTTCTTT.